The 18 T cell receptor beta chains below all came from one sample that was sequenced in a study of CXCR3-negative and CXCR3-positive naive CD8 T cells. 5' RACE that incorporated UMI labels was used to prepare the TRB cDNA libraries. Reprocessing the 5' RACE reads, TCRdb reports a single entry for every CDR3 protein and omits DNA. The table for this sample gives fewer than 95,000 distinct CDR3 sequences. The sequenced sample consisted of naive CXCR3- CD8+ T cells from blood. As for subset: CD45RO-CCR7+CD27+CD95- naive CD8+ T cells lacking CXCR3 (TNR3-). The receptors were gathered from a human donor in good health. Some clones in this sample may be carry-over from other donors' samples.

This chain connects TRBV9 to TRBJ2-7. The CDR3 covers 14 residues. Germline values: CDR1 SGDLS, CDR2 YYNGEE. The CDR3 loop is CASSVGVIEHEQYF.

This chain joins TRBV7-9 and TRBJ1-1. The CDR3 spans 11 residues. Germline-derived CDR1 and CDR2 are SEHNR and FQNEAQ (reference sequence). The CDR3 sequence is CASSPHTEAFF.

The genes are TRBV4-2 and TRBJ2-4; the TRBD1 assignment by TCRdb is unverifiable without DNA. CDR3 length: 15 residues. Germline CDR1 is LGHNA and CDR2 is YNFKEQ. Here the CDR3 reads CASSQELGGLNIQYF.

The chain joins TRBV19 to TRBJ1-1; the TCRdb call, TRBD1, lacks DNA for checking. This CDR3 is built from 16 residues. Germline CDR1 reads LNHDA; CDR2 reads SQIVND (reference sequence). CDR3 region: CASSKAPGQANTEAFF.

V is TRBV4-1 and J is TRBJ2-7. Germline-derived CDR1 and CDR2 are MGHRA and YSYEKL. The length of the CDR3 is 16 residues. This CDR3 is CASSQDLGRPPYEQYF.

The chain carries TRBV7-3 and TRBJ1-1; the D gene TCRdb calls, TRBD1, cannot be checked with no DNA. The CDR3 contains 14 residues. Germline CDR1 SGHTA, CDR2 FQGTGA. The chain's CDR3 is CASSSTGIVAEAFF.

The CDR3 sequence: CASSQGHTEAFF. This chain links TRBV7-9 with TRBJ1-1; TCRdb calls TRBD1, which cannot be checked without DNA. Germline CDR1 reads SEHNR; CDR2 reads FQNEAQ (reference sequence). The CDR3 runs to 12 residues.

The V and J genes are TRBV29-1 and TRBJ2-2. Per germline, CDR1 SQVTM and CDR2 ANQGSEA. The CDR3 is 13 residues long. CDR3 loop: CSVSDGHTGELFF.

CDR3 sequence: CASSILGSNNEQFF. This chain links TRBV19 with TRBJ2-1. Germline V gene sequence: CDR1 LNHDA, CDR2 SQIVND (reference sequence). There are 14 residues in the CDR3.

The chain combines TRBV12-3 or TRBV12-4 with TRBJ1-2; TCRdb gives TRBD1 as the D gene, but with no DNA this cannot be confirmed. This CDR3 has 14 residues. CDR3 residues: CASTPGPVNYGYTF.

The chain employs TRBV13 and TRBJ2-7; TCRdb proposes TRBD1, but this gene call is untestable without DNA. Looked up from germline, CDR1 is PRHDT and CDR2 is FYEKMQ (reference sequence). The CDR3 has 14 residues. This chain's CDR3 is CASNSGTETYEQYF.

The chain recombines TRBV3-1 with TRBJ2-3; without DNA, the TCRdb call of TRBD2 cannot be checked. From germline, CDR1 is LGHDT and CDR2 YNNKEL (reference sequence). CDR3 size: 18 residues. This CDR3 is CASSQVLWGSGSTDTQYF.

The J gene is TRBJ2-1, the V gene TRBV12-3 or TRBV12-4. The CDR3 has 14 amino acids. CDR3 protein: CASSFRTTYNEQFF.

The genes are TRBV29-1 and TRBJ2-7; checking the TCRdb D call of TRBD1 is not possible without DNA. Germline-derived CDR1 and CDR2 are SQVTM and ANQGSEA. CDR3 length equals 18 residues. Here the CDR3 reads CSVEDGDSPGPSLGEQYF.

This rearrangement joins TRBV6-1 to TRBJ2-1. Germline values: CDR1 MNHNS, CDR2 SASEGT. The CDR3 is 16 amino acids. The CDR3: CASSEEGWSSYNEQFF.

The chain couples TRBV7-9 to TRBJ1-4. This CDR3 has 14 amino acids. In germline, CDR1 is SEHNR, CDR2 FQNEAQ (reference sequence). This CDR3 is CASSFLSGNEKLFF.

The chain recombines TRBV7-9 with TRBJ2-5; TCRdb names TRBD2, which stays unverified in the absence of DNA. The germline CDR1 and CDR2 sequences are SEHNR and FQNEAQ (reference sequence). The CDR3 totals 14 residues. CDR3 in amino acids: CASSPPLETETQYF.

This chain uses TRBV13 with TRBJ2-1; absent DNA, TCRdb's TRBD2 call cannot be checked. CDR1 and CDR2 (germline): PRHDT, FYEKMQ (reference sequence). The CDR3 sequence is 14 residues long. CDR3 sequence reads: CASSSRGGPGEQFF.